Each of the 15 T cell receptor beta chains below was sequenced from the same sample in a study of blood T cell repertoires in COVID-19. Repertoires were generated with immunoSEQ multiplex PCR, while TCRdb's copy carries only in-frame clones and drops some. The data show 25,000 to 30,000 clones, with over 70% seen just once and 7.8% held by the top ten. Material for sequencing was peripheral blood. These receptors were obtained from a woman in her seventies with active or convalescent COVID-19.

V and J are TRBV7-9 and TRBJ2-1; TRBD2 matches at 9 bases. From germline, CDR1 is SEHNR and CDR2 FQNEAQ (reference sequence). With V trimmed by 3 bases and J by 4 bases, 4 bases remained unmatched. CDR3 length equals 15 residues. CDR3 in DNA: TGTGCCAGCAGCTTGGGGCTAGCGGGGTACAATGAGCAGTTCTTC. Translated: CASSLGLAGYNEQFF.

The CDR3 DNA follows: TGCGCCAGCAGCCCCACCCAGGGGGGAGGGACCCAGTACTTC. Its translation is CASSPTQGGGTQYF. This sequence joins TRBV5-1 and TRBJ2-5; D possibly corresponds to TRBD1 (7 bases). The CDR3 contains 14 residues. CDR1 is SGHRS and CDR2 is YFSETQ in the germline V gene. V was shortened by 4 bases and J by 7 bases, with 17 bases between the two germline ends.

This clone is deemed medium-sized. The J gene is TRBJ1-1, the V gene TRBV6-5, with TRBD1 as a possible D gene (5 bases). Trimming left V 2 bases short and J 1 base short, with 14 bases between. From germline, CDR1 is MNHEY and CDR2 SVGAGI. The CDR3 is 16 residues long. The CDR3 region has the DNA TGTGCCAGCAGTTACCCGAACGACGGGGGGAACACTGAAGCTTTCTTT. Its translation: CASSYPNDGGNTEAFF.

CDR3 sequence reads: CASSLARVTLDYGYTF. The CDR3 DNA sequence: TGTGCCAGCAGCTTAGCCCGGGTTACCCTCGACTATGGCTACACCTTC. This chain connects TRBV7-6 to TRBJ1-2, with D hard to call. Germline V CDR1 and CDR2: SGHVS, FNYEAQ. V dropped 0 bases and J dropped 3 bases, with 14 bases sitting between them. The CDR3 extends over 16 amino acids.

This clone appeared a few times. V and J are TRBV5-1 and TRBJ1-1; D is unclear. CDR1 and CDR2 (germline): SGHRS, YFSETQ. V lost 0 bases, J lost 1 base, and 10 bases lay in between. The CDR3 totals 15 residues. The CDR3 loop reads CASSLAQRRNTEAFF. For the CDR3, the DNA is TGCGCCAGCAGCTTGGCCCAGAGGAGGAACACTGAAGCTTTCTTT.

V is TRBV4-3 and J is TRBJ2-5, with 11 bases that match TRBD1. This CDR3 region has 16 residues. Losses at the gene ends were 0 bases for V and 4 bases for J; bases not matched to a gene: 4. Germline-derived CDR1 and CDR2 are LGHNA and YSLEER. The CDR3 reads CASSQDLGQGGETQYF. The DNA for the CDR3 is TGCGCCAGCAGCCAAGATTTGGGACAGGGGGGAGAGACCCAGTACTTC.

V gene TRBV3-1 (or the pseudogene TRBV3-2) combines with J gene TRBJ2-6; 9 nucleotides agree with TRBD1. V shed 3 bases and J 1 base; nucleotides not matched to a gene: 4. The CDR3 is 17 residues long. Germline-derived CDR1 and CDR2 are LGHDT and YNNKEL (reference sequence). In nucleotides, the CDR3 is TGTGCCAGCAGCCACGGACAGGGGAGGTCTGGGGCCAACGTCCTGACTTTC. Residues: CASSHGQGRSGANVLTF.

This clone has more than one count but fewer than ten. V and J are TRBV18 and TRBJ1-5; D is perhaps TRBD1 (5 bases). Germline V gives CDR1 KGHSH, CDR2 LQKENI. The CDR3 spans 14 residues. V was pared by 3 bases and J by 4 bases, with 10 bases between. CDR3 amino acids: CASSPGGWNQPQHF. Written as DNA, the CDR3 is TGTGCCAGCTCACCGGGGGGGTGGAATCAGCCCCAGCATTTT.

The chain recombines TRBV28 with TRBJ2-3, with TRBD1 matching over 8 bases. V shed 6 bases and J 0 bases; nucleotides not matched to a gene: 2. The CDR3 runs 14 residues. Germline CDR1 reads MDHEN; CDR2 reads SYDVKM. The CDR3 sequence: CASSRQGSTDTQYF. CDR3 DNA: TGTGCCAGCAGCAGACAGGGGAGCACAGATACGCAGTATTTT.

This clone appeared a few times. The chain carries TRBV10-3 and TRBJ1-5, with D perhaps TRBD1 (5 bases). The CDR3 is 16 residues long. CDR1 ENHRY and CDR2 SYGVKD come from the germline V gene. V was shortened by 4 bases and J by 0 bases, with 13 bases between the two germline ends. CDR3 sequence: CAISVGDSYSNQPQHF. The CDR3, as DNA: TGTGCCATCAGTGTCGGGGACTCTTATAGCAATCAGCCCCAGCATTTT.

The chain combines TRBV3-1 (or the pseudogene TRBV3-2) with TRBJ2-3; possibly TRBD2 for D (6 bases). The germline gives CDR1 LGHDT, CDR2 YNNKEL (reference sequence). Trimming shortened V by 3 bases and J by 1 base, and 17 bases separated the two germline ends. This CDR3 region has 17 residues. For the CDR3, the DNA is TGTGCCAGCAGCCACGCTTGGCGGGGCCGGGGCACAGATACGCAGTATTTT. It yields the protein CASSHAWRGRGTDTQYF.

This chain joins TRBV5-1 and TRBJ2-5; TRBD1 matches at 9 bases. The CDR3 covers 14 residues. From germline, CDR1 is SGHRS and CDR2 YFSETQ. The V gene end was trimmed by 4 bases and the J gene end by 5 bases; junction bases not matched to a gene: 6. This chain's CDR3 is CASSRTGGGETQYF. The CDR3 DNA sequence: TGCGCCAGCAGCCGAACAGGGGGCGGGGAGACCCAGTACTTC.

The CDR3 sequence is CASSHDHGGDQPQHF. The DNA of the CDR3 is TGTGCCAGCTCCCATGACCACGGGGGGGATCAGCCCCAGCATTTT. V gene TRBV18 combines with J gene TRBJ1-5; possibly TRBD1 for D (5 bases). The CDR3 runs 15 residues. Per germline, CDR1 KGHSH and CDR2 LQKENI. V lost 6 bases and J 5 bases, leaving 17 bases between the germline ends.

In this sample, this clone turned up a few times. V usage is TRBV11-2 and J usage is TRBJ2-6, with 9 bases aligning to TRBD1. V dropped 5 bases and J dropped 0; count of bases not matched to a gene: 5. Germline V gene data show CDR1 as SGHAT and CDR2 as FQNNGV. This CDR3 is 17 amino acids long. The CDR3 spells CASSQGQGYSGANVLTF. In DNA form, the CDR3 reads TGTGCCAGCAGCCAGGGACAGGGTTACTCTGGGGCCAACGTCCTGACTTTC.

The chain recombines TRBV5-6 with TRBJ2-1; perhaps TRBD2 as D (5 bases). Per germline, CDR1 SGHDT and CDR2 YYEEEE. V lost 2 bases, J lost 4 bases, and 7 bases lay in between. The CDR3 runs to 13 residues. The chain's CDR3 is CASSFRGYNEQFF. CDR3 DNA sequence: TGTGCCAGCAGCTTTCGAGGGTACAATGAGCAGTTCTTC. The variable domain in full, with the rest retrieved from reference TRBV5-6 and TRBJ2-1, is DAGVTQSPTHLIKTRGQQVTLRCSPKSGHDTVSWYQQALGQGPQFIFQYYEEEERQRGNFPDRFSGHQFPNYSSELNVNALLLGDSALYLCASSFRGYNEQFFGPGTRLTVL.